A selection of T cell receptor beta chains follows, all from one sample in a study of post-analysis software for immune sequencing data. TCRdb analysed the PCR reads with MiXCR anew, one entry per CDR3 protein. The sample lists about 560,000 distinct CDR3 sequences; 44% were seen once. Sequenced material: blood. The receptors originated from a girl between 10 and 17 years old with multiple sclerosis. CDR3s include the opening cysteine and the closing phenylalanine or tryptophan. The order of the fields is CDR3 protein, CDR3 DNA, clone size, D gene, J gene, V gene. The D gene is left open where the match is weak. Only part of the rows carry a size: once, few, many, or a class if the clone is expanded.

CAISESGTMNTEAFF,TGTGCCATCAGTGAGTCCGGGACCATGAACACTGAAGCTTTCTTT,NA,NA,TRBJ1-1,TRBV10-3
CASSQGRYEQFF,TGTGCCAGCAGCCAAGGTCGCTATGAGCAGTTCTTC,NA,NA,TRBJ2-1,TRBV3-1
CASSFTWEYNEQFF,TGTGCCAGCAGCTTTACTTGGGAGTACAATGAGCAGTTCTTC,few,NA,TRBJ2-1,TRBV6-5
CSVRASYEQYF,TGCAGCGTCAGGGCCTCCTACGAGCAGTACTTC,few,NA,TRBJ2-7,TRBV29-1
CSAQGDTQYF,TGCAGCGCCCAGGGGGATACGCAGTATTTT,NA,NA,TRBJ2-3,TRBV29-1
CASSGSREGYGYTF,TGTGCCAGCAGTGGATCCAGGGAAGGCTATGGCTACACCTTC,NA,NA,TRBJ1-2,TRBV6-6
CASSYSGSSGAYNEQFF,TGTGCCAGCAGTTACTCTGGGTCTAGCGGGGCCTACAATGAGCAGTTCTTC,NA,TRBD2,TRBJ2-1,TRBV6-5
CASSLVGMGGGETQYF,TGTGCCAGCAGTTTAGTGGGGATGGGGGGCGGGGAGACCCAGTACTTC,NA,NA,TRBJ2-5,TRBV12-3/TRBV12-4
CASTFRGYNEQFF,TGTGCCAGCACCTTCCGGGGGTACAATGAGCAGTTCTTC,NA,NA,TRBJ2-1,TRBV27
CAGSPGGDPNYGYTF,TGTGCCGGCAGTCCTGGGGGGGACCCTAACTATGGCTACACCTTC,NA,NA,TRBJ1-2,TRBV12-3/TRBV12-4
CASTGSINEQFF,TGTGCCAGCACAGGGTCGATCAATGAGCAGTTCTTC,NA,NA,TRBJ2-1,TRBV27
CASIGGSGGELFF,TGTGCCAGCATCGGGGGGAGCGGCGGGGAGCTGTTTTTT,NA,TRBD2,TRBJ2-2,TRBV6-2/TRBV6-3
CSASRDSTDTQYF,TGCAGTGCTTCCCGGGACTCCACAGATACGCAGTATTTT,NA,NA,TRBJ2-3,TRBV20-1
CATQPSGAQETQYF,TGTGCCACCCAACCTAGCGGGGCCCAAGAGACCCAGTACTTC,NA,TRBD2,TRBJ2-5,TRBV10-3
CASSLVKETQYF,TGTGCCAGCAGCTTGGTTAAAGAGACCCAGTACTTC,NA,NA,TRBJ2-5,TRBV5-6
CASSQISGRARETQYF,TGCGCCAGCAGCCAAATTAGCGGGAGGGCCCGCGAGACCCAGTACTTC,few,TRBD2,TRBJ2-5,TRBV4-1
CASSGTGENNEQFF,TGTGCCAGCAGTGGGACAGGGGAGAACAATGAGCAGTTCTTC,NA,TRBD1,TRBJ2-1,TRBV2
CASSLDTNEAFF,TGTGCCAGCAGCTTAGACACTAATGAAGCTTTCTTT,NA,NA,TRBJ1-1,TRBV7-9
CASSSSGLAGRDEQFF,TGTGCCAGCAGTTCCTCCGGACTAGCGGGGCGGGATGAGCAGTTCTTC,NA,TRBD2,TRBJ2-1,TRBV12-3/TRBV12-4
CASSQELATDTQYF,TGCGCCAGCAGCCAAGAGCTAGCGACAGATACGCAGTATTTT,few,NA,TRBJ2-3,TRBV4-1
CASTPWDDDHEQYF,TGTGCCAGCACCCCCTGGGACGACGACCACGAGCAGTACTTC,few,NA,TRBJ2-7,TRBV7-9
CSAGRGLAGSQDTQYF,TGCAGTGCAGGCCGGGGACTAGCGGGATCGCAGGATACGCAGTATTTT,NA,TRBD2,TRBJ2-3,TRBV20-1
CASSLSRRPYEQYF,TGCGCCAGCAGCTTGAGTCGAAGGCCCTACGAGCAGTACTTC,NA,NA,TRBJ2-7,TRBV5-1
CASRGDRGVTEAFF,TGTGCCAGCAGGGGGGACAGGGGAGTCACTGAAGCTTTCTTT,NA,TRBD1,TRBJ1-1,TRBV6-5
CASSPEHSGGYTF,TGTGCCAGCAGCCCTGAGCATTCTGGAGGCTACACCTTC,NA,NA,TRBJ1-2,TRBV7-9
CASVRQGNSPLHF,TGTGCTAGTGTTCGACAGGGGAATTCACCCCTCCACTTT,NA,TRBD1,TRBJ1-6,TRBV12-5
CASNLGNGGRETQYF,TGCGCCAGCAATCTTGGGAATGGGGGCCGGGAGACCCAGTACTTC,few,NA,TRBJ2-5,TRBV5-1
CASSHGDQDLNEQYF,TGCGCCAGCAGCCATGGAGACCAAGATCTGAACGAGCAGTACTTC,NA,NA,TRBJ2-7,TRBV4-1
CSAPTSGRNEQYF,TGCAGTGCTCCTACTAGCGGGAGGAATGAGCAGTACTTC,NA,TRBD2,TRBJ2-7,TRBV20-1
CASSLMRDSLYF,TGTGCCAGCAGCTTGATGCGGGACAGCTTATATTTT,once,TRBD1,TRBJ1-3,TRBV11-2
CASSLGQVSSYEQYF,TGTGCCAGCAGTTTGGGGCAGGTGAGCTCCTACGAGCAGTACTTC,NA,NA,TRBJ2-7,TRBV12-3/TRBV12-4
CASSQDAAGGLNSYNEQFF,TGCGCCAGCAGCCAAGATGCAGCGGGGGGCCTAAACTCCTACAATGAGCAGTTCTTC,NA,TRBD2,TRBJ2-1,TRBV4-1
CSARQGDEQYF,TGCAGTGCTAGACAGGGGGACGAGCAGTACTTC,NA,TRBD1,TRBJ2-7,TRBV20-1
CASERTSGTYEQYF,TGCGCCAGCGAAAGGACTAGCGGAACCTACGAGCAGTACTTC,NA,TRBD2,TRBJ2-7,TRBV5-1
CASSLQGPLYEQYF,TGTGCCAGCAGTTTACAGGGGCCCCTTTACGAGCAGTACTTC,few,NA,TRBJ2-7,TRBV12-3/TRBV12-4
CSATGGGGAYEQYF,TGCAGTGCTACAGGGGGAGGAGGCGCCTACGAGCAGTACTTC,NA,NA,TRBJ2-7,TRBV20-1
CASSQETANSPLHF,TGTGCCAGCAGCCAAGAGACAGCTAATTCACCCCTCCACTTT,NA,NA,TRBJ1-6,TRBV3-1
CASSTRRRAGANVLTF,TGTGCCAGCAGTACACGGCGCAGGGCTGGGGCCAACGTCCTGACTTTC,few,NA,TRBJ2-6,TRBV6-5
CASSRGLASNEQFF,TGTGCCAGCAGTCGCGGCCTAGCATCCAATGAGCAGTTCTTC,NA,NA,TRBJ2-1,TRBV12-3/TRBV12-4
CSVEQDGYTF,TGCAGCGTTGAACAGGATGGCTACACCTTC,NA,NA,TRBJ1-2,TRBV29-1
CASSTGTSGYNEQYF,TGCGCCAGCAGCACAGGGACTAGCGGATACAATGAGCAGTACTTC,NA,TRBD2,TRBJ2-4,TRBV5-1
CASSSSAGKYF,TGTGCCAGCAGTTCTAGCGCAGGGAAGTACTTC,few,NA,TRBJ2-5,TRBV28
CATNRDLNTEAFF,TGTGCCACCAACAGGGACCTCAACACTGAAGCTTTCTTT,NA,NA,TRBJ1-1,TRBV2
CSVDSLLTSGTNEQFF,TGCAGCGTTGACAGTCTTTTGACTAGCGGGACCAATGAGCAGTTCTTC,NA,TRBD2,TRBJ2-1,TRBV29-1
CASSLGPGGEYGYTF,TGTGCCAGCAGCTTAGGTCCAGGTGGGGAGTATGGCTACACCTTC,few,NA,TRBJ1-2,TRBV7-9
CASSFGLAGGRADTQYF,TGCGCCAGCAGCTTCGGGCTAGCGGGGGGAAGGGCAGATACGCAGTATTTT,NA,TRBD2,TRBJ2-3,TRBV5-1
CSCGGTEAFF,TGCAGCTGTGGAGGGACTGAAGCTTTCTTT,NA,NA,TRBJ1-1,TRBV29-1
CASSQANRGSYEQYF,TGCGCCAGCAGCCAAGCAAATCGGGGATCCTACGAGCAGTACTTC,few,NA,TRBJ2-7,TRBV4-1
CASSLGRGGIYNEQFF,TGCGCCAGCAGCTTGGGGCGCGGAGGCATTTACAATGAGCAGTTCTTC,NA,NA,TRBJ2-1,TRBV5-1
CASSPRDRVITEAFF,TGTGCCAGCAGCCCGCGAGACAGGGTAATCACTGAAGCTTTCTTT,NA,TRBD1,TRBJ1-1,TRBV12-3/TRBV12-4
CSAREGEGTYEQYF,TGCAGTGCTAGAGAAGGGGAGGGAACCTACGAGCAGTACTTC,NA,TRBD2,TRBJ2-7,TRBV20-1
CASSPFGGRVNEQFF,TGTGCCAGCAGCCCTTTTGGCGGGAGGGTCAATGAGCAGTTCTTC,NA,TRBD2,TRBJ2-1,TRBV7-2
CASYRGLSYEQYF,TGTGCCAGCTACAGGGGGCTCTCCTACGAGCAGTACTTC,few,TRBD1,TRBJ2-7,TRBV6-5
CASSQDGRINQPQHF,TGCGCCAGCAGCCAAGATGGACGGATTAATCAGCCCCAGCATTTT,NA,NA,TRBJ1-5,TRBV4-1
CSARWSGGNSNQPQHF,TGCAGTGCTAGATGGTCAGGGGGTAATAGCAATCAGCCCCAGCATTTT,NA,TRBD1,TRBJ1-5,TRBV20-1
CASSAGFNTEAFF,TGTGCCAGTAGCGCAGGGTTTAACACTGAAGCTTTCTTT,NA,NA,TRBJ1-1,TRBV19
CASSPGPAPYNEQFF,TGTGCCAGCAGTCCCGGTCCTGCTCCCTACAATGAGCAGTTCTTC,NA,NA,TRBJ2-1,TRBV12-3/TRBV12-4
CASSLSRIGTDTQYF,TGTGCCAGCAGTTTATCTAGGATCGGCACAGATACGCAGTATTTT,NA,NA,TRBJ2-3,TRBV12-3/TRBV12-4